This T cell receptor (beta chain) was captured in a study of shared clonotypes between healthy human individuals. At the level of the study: CD4 naive and memory got three plates each, CD8 naive two, CD8 memory one. Overall study findings and caveats: Tissue TCR repertoires likely differ from these blood-only repertoires.

Regarding this clone: Its antigen remains unidentified.

The authors ran the assay at deep level. Sequencing was performed with immunoSEQ multiplex PCR; in TCRdb, only in-frame clones are kept and a portion is missing. The sample has around 2.5 million clones, approximately 93% seen once; the top ten hold 0.36%. Germline CDR1 and CDR2: MNHNY and SVGAGI (reference sequence). Germline trimming cut 7 bases from V and 8 bases from J; bases unmatched to any gene: 12. The CDR3 sequence is 15 residues long. Material for sequencing was naive CD4+ T cells from PBMCs. Stated subset: CD45RA+ positively selected. This clonotype was obtained from a man in his late teens or twenties in good health. Some clones in this sample may be carry-over from other donors' samples. The V and J genes are TRBV6-6 and TRBJ2-3; TRBD1 matches 10 bases. DNA of the CDR3: TGTGCCAGCACCGGCCGGACAGGGGGAGGGGGTACGCAGTATTTT. Translated, it gives CASTGRTGGGGTQYF.